The present T cell receptor beta chain was sequenced within a study of CD8 T cells in Susac syndrome. With random hexamers, reverse transcription was performed on roughly 0.45 to 1 ug of RNA. Amplification of TCR beta CDR3 spanned 54 Vbeta and 13 Jbeta via immunoSEQ multiplex PCR. TCRdb ran MiXCR on the immunoSEQ multiplex PCR reads and lists one entry per CDR3 protein. The data show about 200,000 distinct CDR3 sequences, roughly 96% seen once. Trimming took 5 bases from V and 7 from J, leaving 27 bases between them. Per the germline V gene, CDR1 is SGHRS and CDR2 is YFSETQ. The CDR3 is made up of 17 amino acids. TCR beta from blood CD8+ and CD4+ T cells was sequenced. FACS was used to enrich TEMRA cells, whereas the CD8+ and CD4+ T cells were obtained by negative isolation.

This TCR was recovered from a human donor in good health. This chain links TRBV5-1 with TRBJ1-2, with D possibly being TRBD1 (6 bases). Sequencing was performed on CD4+ T cells from PBMCs. This CDR3 reads CASSFYMVAGERLGYTF. The CDR3 region has the DNA TGCGCCAGCAGTTTCTACATGGTGGCAGGGGAAAGGCTTGGCTACACCTTC.